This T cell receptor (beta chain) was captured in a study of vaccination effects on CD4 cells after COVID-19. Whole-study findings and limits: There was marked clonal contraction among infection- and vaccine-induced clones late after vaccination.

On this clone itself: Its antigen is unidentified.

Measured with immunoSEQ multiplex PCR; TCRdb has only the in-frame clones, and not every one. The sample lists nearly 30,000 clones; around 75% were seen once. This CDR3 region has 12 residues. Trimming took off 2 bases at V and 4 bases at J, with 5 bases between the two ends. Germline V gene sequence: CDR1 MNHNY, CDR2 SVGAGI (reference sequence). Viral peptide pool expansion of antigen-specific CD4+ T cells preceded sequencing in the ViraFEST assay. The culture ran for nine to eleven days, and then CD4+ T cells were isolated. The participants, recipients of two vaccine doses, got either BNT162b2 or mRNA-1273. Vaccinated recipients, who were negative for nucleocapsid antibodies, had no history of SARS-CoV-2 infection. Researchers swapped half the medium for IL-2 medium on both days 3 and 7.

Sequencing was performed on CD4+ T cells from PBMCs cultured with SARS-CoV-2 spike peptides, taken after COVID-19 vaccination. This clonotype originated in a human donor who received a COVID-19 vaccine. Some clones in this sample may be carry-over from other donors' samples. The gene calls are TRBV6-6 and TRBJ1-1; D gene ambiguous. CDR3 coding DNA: TGTGCCAGCAGTTACAGGGCCACTGAAGCTTTCTTT. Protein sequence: CASSYRATEAFF.